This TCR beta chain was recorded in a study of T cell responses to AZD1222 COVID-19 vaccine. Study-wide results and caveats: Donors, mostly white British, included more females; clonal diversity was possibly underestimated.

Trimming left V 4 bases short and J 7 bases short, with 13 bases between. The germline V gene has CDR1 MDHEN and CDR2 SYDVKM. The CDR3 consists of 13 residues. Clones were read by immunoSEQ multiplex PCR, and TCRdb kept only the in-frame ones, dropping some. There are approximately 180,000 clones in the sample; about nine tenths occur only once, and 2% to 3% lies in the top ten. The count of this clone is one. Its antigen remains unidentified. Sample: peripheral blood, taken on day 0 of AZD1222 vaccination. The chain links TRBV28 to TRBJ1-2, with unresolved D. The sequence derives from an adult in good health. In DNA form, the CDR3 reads TGTGCCAGCAGTTATACAGAGCAAGGTGGCTACACCTTC. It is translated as CASSYTEQGGYTF.